One sample yielded the 26 T cell receptor beta chains listed below, sequenced in a study of vaccination and CD4 T cells after COVID-19 (dated by TCRdb to between 2020 and 2023). The library was made by PCR. TCRdb lists the instrument as Illumina iSeq 100. TCR sequencing of DNA from cultured CD4+ T cells used the Oncomine TCR Beta short-read assay at the Johns Hopkins FTIC core. The raw public reads went through TCRdb reprocessing: fastp at Q25, MiXCR clone calling, in-frame beta chains kept. Each entry merges the rows of one CDR3 protein and shows their most common DNA and genes. In this sample the table shows around 15,000 distinct CDR3 sequences, less than 70% of which occur a single time. The ten largest clones add up to approximately 11% of the sample. For these TCRs, the target antigens are not known. Per the publication, the treatment or condition label means: roughly nine-day PBMC culture with coronavirus spike peptide pools or control peptides (ViraFEST assay).

The source material was CD4+ T cells from blood, cultured in vitro. These receptor sequences come from a human donor who had recovered from COVID-19.

The V and J genes are TRBV7-3 and TRBJ2-5; D ambiguous. Trimming shortened V by 6 bases and J by 5 bases, and 13 bases separated the two germline ends. The CDR3 length is 13 residues. The germline V gene has CDR1 SGHTA and CDR2 FQGTGA. CDR3 region: CASSPNIGETQYF. The CDR3 DNA sequence: TGTGCCAGCAGTCCCAACATTGGGGAGACCCAGTACTTC. The variable domain in full, with the rest retrieved from reference TRBV7-3 and TRBJ2-5, is GAGVSQTPSNKVTEKGKYVELRCDPISGHTALYWYRQSLGQGPEFLIYFQGTGAADDSGLPNDRFFAVRPEGSVSTLKIQRTERGDSAVYLCASSPNIGETQYFGPGTRLLVL.

The CDR3 nucleotides read TGCGCCAGCAGCATCGGGACAGGGGCGTCTAACTATGGCTACACCTTC. As protein: CASSIGTGASNYGYTF. The rearrangement joins TRBV5-1 to TRBJ1-2; 10 bases match TRBD1. CDR3 length equals 16 residues. J lost 0 bases, V lost 4 bases, and 6 bases had no gene match. Germline-derived CDR1 and CDR2 are SGHRS and YFSETQ.

This clonotype was seen only a few times. The V and J genes are TRBV14 and TRBJ1-2; D unclear. The CDR3 covers 12 residues. Between the trimmed V and J ends, which lost 2 bases and 5 bases, there was a span of 6 bases. Germline V gene data show CDR1 as SGHDN and CDR2 as FVKESK. CDR3 sequence reads: CASSQSGYGYTF. CDR3 nucleotide sequence: TGTGCCAGCAGCCAATCGGGGTATGGCTACACCTTC.

This clonotype was counted only a few times. V is TRBV6-2 or TRBV6-3 and J is TRBJ2-1, with D possibly TRBD2 on 6 matching bases. Per the germline V gene, CDR1 is MNHEY and CDR2 is SVGEGT. V was trimmed by 2 bases and J by 6 bases, leaving 17 bases between them. This CDR3 spans 16 amino acids. CDR3 residues: CASSYHTGGSGNEQFF. In nucleotides, the CDR3 is TGTGCCAGCAGTTACCACACCGGGGGTAGCGGCAATGAGCAGTTCTTC.

This clonotype was seen only a few times. The V call is TRBV20-1, the J call TRBJ2-2; D unclear. CDR3 length: 14 amino acids. Germline V gene data show CDR1 as DFQATT and CDR2 as SNEGSKA (reference sequence). V was shortened by 4 bases and J by 4 bases, with 13 bases between the two germline ends. In DNA, the CDR3 is TGCAGTGCTATGGACCCGGTCGTCACCGGGGAGCTGTTTTTT. Its protein is CSAMDPVVTGELFF.

The V and J genes are TRBV19 and TRBJ2-7, with D perhaps TRBD1 or TRBD2 (5 bases each). The germline V gene encodes CDR1 LNHDA and CDR2 SQIVND (reference sequence). V was cut by 10 bases and J by 3 bases, with 16 bases left in between. The CDR3 length is 13 residues. CDR3 amino acids: CATARDGNYEQYF. The CDR3 bases are TGTGCCACCGCCCGGGACGGTAACTACGAGCAGTACTTC.

The chain is built from TRBV20-1 and TRBJ2-6; D call uncertain. The CDR3 runs to 14 residues. CDR1 is DFQATT and CDR2 is SNEGSKA in the germline V gene (reference sequence). V dropped 5 bases and J dropped 0 bases, with 8 bases sitting between them. The CDR3 loop is CSAWSSSGANVLTF. The CDR3 DNA sequence: TGCAGTGCTTGGTCCAGCTCTGGGGCCAACGTCCTGACTTTC.

This clonotype has a handful of counts. The chain uses TRBV20-1 and TRBJ2-7; tentative D call: TRBD1 (6 bases). V lost 0 bases, J lost 0 bases, and 15 bases lay in between. CDR3 length: 16 residues. Per the germline V gene, CDR1 is DFQATT and CDR2 is SNEGSKA (reference sequence). The CDR3 is CSARDVGQQSSYEQYF. CDR3 DNA sequence: TGCAGTGCTAGAGATGTAGGACAGCAGAGCTCCTACGAGCAGTACTTC.

The chain has TRBV9 and TRBJ1-6; weak D call: TRBD1 (6 bases). Germline lookup yields CDR1 SGDLS and CDR2 YYNGEE. V lost 0 bases to trimming and J lost 6 bases, with 10 bases between them. This CDR3 region has 15 residues. The chain's CDR3 is CASSVEVGGNSPLHF. CDR3 sequence (DNA): TGTGCCAGCAGCGTAGAGGTAGGGGGTAATTCACCCCTCCACTTT. Complete variable domain (other parts from reference TRBV9 and TRBJ1-6): DSGVTQTPKHLITATGQRVTLRCSPRSGDLSVYWYQQSLDQGLQFLIQYYNGEERAKGNILERFSAQQFPDLHSELNLSSLELGDSALYFCASSVEVGGNSPLHFGNGTRLTVT.

This clonotype was recorded a few times. The gene calls are TRBV7-2 and TRBJ1-1; 8 positions match TRBD1. Germline lookup yields CDR1 SGHTA and CDR2 FQGNSA. This CDR3 is 13 amino acids long. The V segment lost 11 bases and the J segment 5 bases; nucleotides outside the gene matches: 10. CDR3 sequence (DNA): TGTGCCGGGGGACAGGCGATAGGAACTGAAGCTTTCTTT. It encodes CAGGQAIGTEAFF.

This clonotype was counted only a few times. V and J are TRBV2 and TRBJ2-7, with unresolved D. Trimming shortened V by 5 bases and J by 2 bases, and 7 bases separated the two germline ends. Germline-derived CDR1 and CDR2 are SNHLY and FYNNEI. The CDR3 covers 12 residues. The CDR3 DNA follows: TGTGCCAGCAGTTTGGTTACCTACGAGCAGTACTTC. Translated: CASSLVTYEQYF.

The table lists this clonotype with a count of one. The chain couples TRBV4-1 to TRBJ2-1, with TRBD1 identical over 10 bases. Germline lookup yields CDR1 MGHRA and CDR2 YSYEKL. J was trimmed by 8 bases and V by 1 base; bases with no gene match: 8. The CDR3 length is 16 residues. The CDR3 DNA reads as TGCGCCAGCAGCCAAGTGAGGGGGACAGGGGACGATGAGCAGTTCTTC. Amino acid sequence: CASSQVRGTGDDEQFF.

A few counts support this clonotype. The J gene is TRBJ1-2, the V gene TRBV15; 9 positions agree with TRBD1. J gave up 4 bases and V 1 base, and 7 bases lay outside the gene matches. Germline assignment: CDR1 LNHNV and CDR2 YYDKDF (reference sequence). This CDR3 is 16 amino acids long. The CDR3 is CATSRGGRDRAYGYTF. The CDR3 DNA sequence: TGTGCCACCAGCAGAGGCGGACGGGACAGGGCCTATGGCTACACCTTC.

The genes are TRBV6-1 and TRBJ2-3, with 10 bases matching TRBD1. Germline CDR1 and CDR2: MNHNS and SASEGT. This CDR3 contains 17 residues. The V segment lost 10 bases and the J segment 2 bases; nucleotides outside the gene matches: 15. DNA for the CDR3: TGTGCCACCACTCAAAGGGGCGGGACAGGGGCCACAGATACGCAGTATTTT. It specifies CATTQRGGTGATDTQYF.

This clonotype was observed a single time. This rearrangement joins TRBV7-6 to TRBJ2-7, with D tentatively TRBD1 (5 bases). The CDR3 loop spans 15 amino acids. V lost 1 base and J 2 bases, leaving 12 bases between the germline ends. Germline V lookup: CDR1 SGHVS, CDR2 FNYEAQ. The CDR3 sequence is CASSLVAGKAYEQYF. CDR3 bases: TGTGCCAGCAGCTTAGTCGCAGGGAAAGCCTACGAGCAGTACTTC.

The genes are TRBV11-3 and TRBJ2-2, with 13 bases identical to TRBD2. Trimming removed 3 bases from V and 8 bases from J; junction bases left unmatched: 3. CDR1 and CDR2 (germline): SGHNT, YENEEA. The CDR3 is made up of 15 amino acids. This CDR3 is CASSLRTSGSGELFF. Here the CDR3 DNA reads TGTGCCAGCAGCTTGAGGACTAGCGGGAGTGGGGAGCTGTTTTTT.

This clonotype was found a few times. The chain uses TRBV27 and TRBJ1-1; unclear D gene. The CDR3 loop spans 13 amino acids. Between the trimmed V and J ends, which lost 2 bases and 2 bases, there was a span of 6 bases. Germline loops: CDR1 MNHEY, CDR2 SMNVEV (reference sequence). The CDR3 DNA reads TGTGCCAGCAGTTTAAGGATCAACACTGAAGCTTTCTTT. Its protein product is CASSLRINTEAFF.

This chain joins TRBV6-5 and TRBJ1-3, with unresolved D. V was clipped by 4 bases and J by 0 bases, with 7 bases between them. Germline loops: CDR1 MNHEY, CDR2 SVGAGI. This CDR3 is 14 amino acids long. As DNA, the CDR3 is TGTGCCAGCAGTTCCTACTCCTCTGGAAACACCATATATTTT. Its translation is CASSSYSSGNTIYF.

The chain carries TRBV7-6 and TRBJ2-2; D tentatively reads TRBD1 or TRBD2 (6 bases each). The CDR3 sequence is 16 residues long. Germline CDR1 and CDR2: SGHVS and FNYEAQ. V lost 6 bases to trimming and J lost 6 bases, with 20 bases between them. The CDR3 DNA reads TGTGCCAGCAGTCCAGGGTGGGGGGCTTCGGCCGGGGAGCTGTTTTTT. As protein: CASSPGWGASAGELFF.

This chain joins TRBV6-1 and TRBJ1-2, with unresolved D. The CDR3 runs to 13 residues. Trimming pared 3 bases from V and 4 bases from J, leaving 9 bases between. CDR1 MNHNS and CDR2 SASEGT come from the germline V gene. This CDR3 is CASSDVGLYGYTF. The CDR3 nucleotides read TGTGCCAGCAGTGACGTAGGTCTCTATGGCTACACCTTC.

This chain connects TRBV20-1 to TRBJ2-7, with 11 nucleotides matching TRBD1. J gave up 3 bases and V 2 bases, and 6 bases lay outside the gene matches. The length of the CDR3 is 15 residues. Germline V gene sequence: CDR1 DFQATT, CDR2 SNEGSKA (reference sequence). The CDR3 region has the DNA TGCAGTGCTAGACCCGCCGGGACAGGGGGCTACGAGCAGTACTTC. Amino acid sequence: CSARPAGTGGYEQYF.

J is TRBJ2-7 and V is TRBV20-1, with 9 bases lining up with TRBD2. With V trimmed by 5 bases and J by 1 base, 6 bases remained unmatched. This CDR3 contains 14 residues. Germline CDR1 is DFQATT and CDR2 is SNEGSKA (reference sequence). Here the CDR3 reads CSAPGGRGSYEQYF. The CDR3 nucleotides are TGCAGTGCTCCAGGCGGGAGGGGATCCTACGAGCAGTACTTC.

This clonotype was seen a few times. The V gene is TRBV20-1, the J gene TRBJ1-2; perhaps TRBD1 as D (5 bases). The CDR3 loop spans 14 amino acids. Trimming shortened V by 0 bases and J by 5 bases, and 13 bases separated the two germline ends. Germline V lookup: CDR1 DFQATT, CDR2 SNEGSKA (reference sequence). As DNA, the CDR3 is TGCAGTGCTAGAGATCGGGGGGGGTTTTATGGCTACACCTTC. Protein sequence: CSARDRGGFYGYTF.

The gene calls are TRBV10-3 and TRBJ1-2, with D possibly TRBD1 on 5 matching bases. Looked up from germline, CDR1 is ENHRY and CDR2 is SYGVKD. CDR3 size: 14 residues. The ends were cut back, 5 bases at V and 4 bases at J, with 14 bases in the middle. CDR3 bases: TGTGCCATCAGTCCGCCGGGGGAGGGCTATGGCTACACCTTC. Its protein is CAISPPGEGYGYTF.

The V call is TRBV20-1, the J call TRBJ1-6; weak D call: TRBD1 (5 bases). The ends were cut back, 5 bases at V and 9 bases at J, with 17 bases in the middle. Looked up from germline, CDR1 is DFQATT and CDR2 is SNEGSKA (reference sequence). This CDR3 comprises 14 residues. CDR3 sequence (DNA): TGCAGTGCTTCCTCAGGGTCCGCTGGTTCACCCCTCCACTTT. Amino acid sequence: CSASSGSAGSPLHF.

The V and J genes are TRBV27 and TRBJ2-7; D is unresolved. CDR3 length: 14 residues. Germline CDR1 and CDR2: MNHEY and SMNVEV (reference sequence). V lost 3 bases, J lost 6 bases, and 15 bases lay in between. The CDR3 nucleotides are TGTGCCAGCAGTTTTGGGCATATTGTTGGCGAGCAGTACTTC. It specifies CASSFGHIVGEQYF.